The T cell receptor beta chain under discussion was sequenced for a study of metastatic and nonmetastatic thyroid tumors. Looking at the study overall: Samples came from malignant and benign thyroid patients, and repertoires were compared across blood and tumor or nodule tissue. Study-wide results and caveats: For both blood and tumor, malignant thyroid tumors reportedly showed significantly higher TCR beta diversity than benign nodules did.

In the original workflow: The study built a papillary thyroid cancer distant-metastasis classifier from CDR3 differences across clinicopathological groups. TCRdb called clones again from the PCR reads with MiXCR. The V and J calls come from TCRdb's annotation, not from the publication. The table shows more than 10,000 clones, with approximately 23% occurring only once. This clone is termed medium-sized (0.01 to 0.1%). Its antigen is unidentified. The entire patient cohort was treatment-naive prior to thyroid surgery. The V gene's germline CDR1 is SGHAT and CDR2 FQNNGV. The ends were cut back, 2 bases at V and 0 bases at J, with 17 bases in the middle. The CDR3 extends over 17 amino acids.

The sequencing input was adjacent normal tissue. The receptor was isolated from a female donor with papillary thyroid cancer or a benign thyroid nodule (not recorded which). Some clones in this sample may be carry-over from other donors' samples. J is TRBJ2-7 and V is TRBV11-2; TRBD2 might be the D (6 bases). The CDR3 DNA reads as TGTGCCAGCAGCTTACTAGCGCCCTACCCTCACTCCTACGAGCAGTACTTC. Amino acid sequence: CASSLLAPYPHSYEQYF. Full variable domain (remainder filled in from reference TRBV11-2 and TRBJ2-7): EAGVAQSPRYKIIEKRQSVAFWCNPISGHATLYWYQQILGQGPKLLIQFQNNGVVDDSQLPKDRFSAERLKGVDSTLKIQPAKLEDSAVYLCASSLLAPYPHSYEQYFGPGTRLTVT.